Sequencing of this T cell receptor (beta chain) was carried out in a study of PD-L1 blockade in urothelial cancer. Study context: Peripheral blood specimens exhibited a median yield of approximately 150,000 T cells.

The CDR3 is made up of 15 amino acids. The germline V gene encodes CDR1 MNHEY and CDR2 SMNVEV (reference sequence). V lost 5 bases, J lost 5 bases, and 5 bases stayed unmatched. Time point: pretreatment peripheral blood. TCRdb keeps only in-frame clones here, not all; method: immunoSEQ multiplex PCR. The repertoire includes 45,000 to 60,000 clones, 80% to 85% of them detected once, and around 1.5% sits in the top ten. The input for sequencing was PBMCs, taken around atezolizumab (anti-PD-L1) treatment. The sequence came from a man aged 50 to 59 with urothelial cancer. The chain joins TRBV27 to TRBJ2-3, with TRBD2 matching over 12 bases. In DNA form, the CDR3 reads TGTGCCAGCAGTCGACTAGCGGGGGTAGAAGATACGCAGTATTTT. This sequence encodes CASSRLAGVEDTQYF.